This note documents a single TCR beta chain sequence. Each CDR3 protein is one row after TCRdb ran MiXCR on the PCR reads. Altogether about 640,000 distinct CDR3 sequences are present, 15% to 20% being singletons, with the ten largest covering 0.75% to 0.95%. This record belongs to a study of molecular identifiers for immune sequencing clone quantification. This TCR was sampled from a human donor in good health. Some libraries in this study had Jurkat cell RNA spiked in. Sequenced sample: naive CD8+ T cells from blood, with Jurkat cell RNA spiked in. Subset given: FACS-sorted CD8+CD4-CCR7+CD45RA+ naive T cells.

Here the CDR3 reads CAVRVPNTEAFF. The CDR3 coding sequence is TGTGCCGTCAGGGTTCCGAACACTGAAGCTTTCTTT. The chain links TRBV2 to TRBJ1-1; perhaps TRBD1 as D (5 bases). The CDR3 runs to 12 residues. V was pared by 11 bases and J by 1 base, with 11 bases between. CDR1 is SNHLY, CDR2 FYNNEI, per germline.